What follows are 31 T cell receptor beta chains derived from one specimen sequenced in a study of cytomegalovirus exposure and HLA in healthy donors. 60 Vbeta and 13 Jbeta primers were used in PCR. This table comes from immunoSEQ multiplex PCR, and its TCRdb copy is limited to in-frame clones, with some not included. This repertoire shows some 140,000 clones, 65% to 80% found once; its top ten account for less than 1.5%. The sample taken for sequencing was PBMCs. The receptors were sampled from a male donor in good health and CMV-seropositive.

Written as DNA, the CDR3 is TGTGCCTGGAGTGCGTCCACAGGAGCTAATCAGCCCCAGCATTTT. This codes for CAWSASTGANQPQHF. V usage is TRBV30 and J usage is TRBJ1-5; the D gene is possibly TRBD1 (5 bases). The germline V and J ends were trimmed by 1 base and 4 bases, with 14 bases remaining between them. The CDR3 runs to 15 residues. Germline assignment: CDR1 GTSNPN and CDR2 SVGIG (reference sequence).

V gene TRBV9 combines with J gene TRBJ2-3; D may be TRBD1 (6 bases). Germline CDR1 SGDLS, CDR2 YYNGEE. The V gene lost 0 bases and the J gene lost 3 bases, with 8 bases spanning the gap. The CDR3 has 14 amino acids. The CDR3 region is CASSVAQGTDTQYF. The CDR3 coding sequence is TGTGCCAGCAGCGTAGCACAGGGTACAGATACGCAGTATTTT.

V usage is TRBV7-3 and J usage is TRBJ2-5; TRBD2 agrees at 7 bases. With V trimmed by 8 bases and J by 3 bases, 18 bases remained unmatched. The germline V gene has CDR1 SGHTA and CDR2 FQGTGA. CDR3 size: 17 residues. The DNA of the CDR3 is TGTGCCAGCGGGCCTGATGAGGGGAGGGTCGATGAAGAGACCCAGTACTTC. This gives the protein CASGPDEGRVDEETQYF.

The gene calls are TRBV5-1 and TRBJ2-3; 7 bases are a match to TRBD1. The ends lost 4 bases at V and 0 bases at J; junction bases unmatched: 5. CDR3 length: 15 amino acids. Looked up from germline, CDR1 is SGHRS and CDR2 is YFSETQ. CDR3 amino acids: CASSPGQASTDTQYF. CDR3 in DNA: TGCGCCAGCAGCCCCGGACAGGCTAGCACAGATACGCAGTATTTT. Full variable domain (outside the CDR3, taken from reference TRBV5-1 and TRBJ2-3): KAGVTQTPRYLIKTRGQQVTLSCSPISGHRSVSWYQQTPGQGLQFLFEYFSETQRNKGNFPGRFSGRQFSNSRSEMNVSTLELGDSALYLCASSPGQASTDTQYFGPGTRLTVL.

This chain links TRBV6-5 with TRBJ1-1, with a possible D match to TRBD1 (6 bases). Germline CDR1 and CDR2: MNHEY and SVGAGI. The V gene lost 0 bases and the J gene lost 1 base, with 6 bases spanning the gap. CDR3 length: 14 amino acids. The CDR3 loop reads CASSYSTGNTEAFF. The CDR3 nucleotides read TGTGCCAGCAGTTACTCGACAGGGAACACTGAAGCTTTCTTT.

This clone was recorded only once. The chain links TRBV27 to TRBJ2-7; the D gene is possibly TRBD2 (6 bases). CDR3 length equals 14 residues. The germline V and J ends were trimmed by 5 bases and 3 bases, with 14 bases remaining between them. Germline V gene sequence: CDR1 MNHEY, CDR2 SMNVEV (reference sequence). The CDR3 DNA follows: TGTGCCAGCAGTACGGGGGACTTTCTCTACGAGCAGTACTTC. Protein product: CASSTGDFLYEQYF.

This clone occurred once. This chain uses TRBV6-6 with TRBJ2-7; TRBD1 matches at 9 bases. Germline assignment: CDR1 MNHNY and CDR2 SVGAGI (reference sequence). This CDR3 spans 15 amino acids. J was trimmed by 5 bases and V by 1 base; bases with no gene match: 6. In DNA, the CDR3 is TGTGCCAGCAGTTACTTCCACAGGGGGCACCACGAGCAGTACTTC. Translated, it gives CASSYFHRGHHEQYF.

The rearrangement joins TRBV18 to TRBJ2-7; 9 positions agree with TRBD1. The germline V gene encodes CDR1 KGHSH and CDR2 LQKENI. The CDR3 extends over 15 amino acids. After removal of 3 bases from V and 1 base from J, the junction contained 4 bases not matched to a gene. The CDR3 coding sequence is TGTGCCAGCTCACCCACAGGGGGCAAATCCTACGAGCAGTACTTC. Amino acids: CASSPTGGKSYEQYF. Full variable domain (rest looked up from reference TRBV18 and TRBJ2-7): NAGVMQNPRHLVRRRGQEARLRCSPMKGHSHVYWYRQLPEEGLKFMVYLQKENIIDESGMPKERFSAEFPKEGPSILRIQQVVRGDSAAYFCASSPTGGKSYEQYFGPGTRLTVT.

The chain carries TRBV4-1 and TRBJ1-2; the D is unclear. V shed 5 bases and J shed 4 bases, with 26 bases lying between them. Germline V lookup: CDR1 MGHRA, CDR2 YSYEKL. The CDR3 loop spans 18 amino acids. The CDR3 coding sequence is TGCGCCAGCAGCGGCGGACTCCTTCCCCTTTCCCGATTCTATGGCTACACCTTC. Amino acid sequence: CASSGGLLPLSRFYGYTF.

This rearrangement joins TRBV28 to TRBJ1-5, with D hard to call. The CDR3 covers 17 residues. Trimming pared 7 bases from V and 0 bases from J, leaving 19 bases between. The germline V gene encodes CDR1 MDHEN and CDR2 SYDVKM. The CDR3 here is CASTMTRGVYSNQPQHF. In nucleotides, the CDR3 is TGTGCCAGCACCATGACACGGGGAGTTTATAGCAATCAGCCCCAGCATTTT.

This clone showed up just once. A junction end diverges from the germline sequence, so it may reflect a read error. In nucleotides, the CDR3 is TGTTCCAGCAGTCCCGGGGGGAATACGCAGTATTTT. Its protein is CSSSPGGNTQYF. The chain joins TRBV7-9 to TRBJ2-3, with TRBD2 matching over 7 bases. This CDR3 region has 12 residues. Germline CDR1 reads SEHNR; CDR2 reads FQNEAQ (reference sequence).

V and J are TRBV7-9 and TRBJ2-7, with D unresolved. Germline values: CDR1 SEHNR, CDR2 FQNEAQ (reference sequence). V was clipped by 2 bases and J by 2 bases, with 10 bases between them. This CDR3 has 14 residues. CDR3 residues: CASSLRGNTYEQYF. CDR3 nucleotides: TGTGCCAGCAGCTTACGTGGCAATACCTACGAGCAGTACTTC.

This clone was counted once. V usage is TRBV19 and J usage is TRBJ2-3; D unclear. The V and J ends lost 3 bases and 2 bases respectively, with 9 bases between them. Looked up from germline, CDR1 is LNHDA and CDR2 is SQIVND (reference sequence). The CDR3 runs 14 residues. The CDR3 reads CASSMGLTTDTQYF. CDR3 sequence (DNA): TGTGCCAGTAGTATGGGCCTTACCACAGATACGCAGTATTTT.

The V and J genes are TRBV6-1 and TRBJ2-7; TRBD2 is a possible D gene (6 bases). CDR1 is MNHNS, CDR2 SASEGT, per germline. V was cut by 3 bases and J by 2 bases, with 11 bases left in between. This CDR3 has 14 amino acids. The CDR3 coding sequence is TGTGCCAGCAGTGATCCTAGCGCGGCCTACGAGCAGTACTTC. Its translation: CASSDPSAAYEQYF.

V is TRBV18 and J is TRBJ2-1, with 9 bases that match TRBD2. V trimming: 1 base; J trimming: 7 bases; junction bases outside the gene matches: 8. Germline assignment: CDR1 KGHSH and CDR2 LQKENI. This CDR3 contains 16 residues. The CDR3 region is CASSPRTSVFYNEQFF. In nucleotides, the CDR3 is TGTGCCAGCTCACCACGGACTAGCGTGTTTTATAATGAGCAGTTCTTC.

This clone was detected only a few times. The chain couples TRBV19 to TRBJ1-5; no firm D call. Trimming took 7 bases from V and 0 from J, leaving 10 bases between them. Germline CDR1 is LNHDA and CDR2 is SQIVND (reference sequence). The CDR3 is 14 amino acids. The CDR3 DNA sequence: TGTGCCAGTACTGTCCAGTATAGCAATCAGCCCCAGCATTTT. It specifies CASTVQYSNQPQHF.

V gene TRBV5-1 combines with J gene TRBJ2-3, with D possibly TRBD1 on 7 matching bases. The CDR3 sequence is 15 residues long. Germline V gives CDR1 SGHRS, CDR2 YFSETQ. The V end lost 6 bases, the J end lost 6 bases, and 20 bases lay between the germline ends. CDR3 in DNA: TGCGCCAGCAACGAGATGCGGCCAGGGGGGGATACGCAGTATTTT. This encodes CASNEMRPGGDTQYF.

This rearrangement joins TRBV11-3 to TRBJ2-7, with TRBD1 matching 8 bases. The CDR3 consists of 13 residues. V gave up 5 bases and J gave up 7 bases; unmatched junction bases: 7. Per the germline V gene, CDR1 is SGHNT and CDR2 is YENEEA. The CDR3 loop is CASSPQGAREQYF. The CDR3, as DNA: TGTGCCAGCAGCCCTCAGGGGGCGCGTGAGCAGTACTTC.

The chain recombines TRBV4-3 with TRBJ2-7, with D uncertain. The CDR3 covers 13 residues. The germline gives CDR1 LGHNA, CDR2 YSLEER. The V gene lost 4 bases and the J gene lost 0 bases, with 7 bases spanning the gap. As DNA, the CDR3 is TGCGCCAGCAGCCCCACATTCTCCTACGAGCAGTACTTC. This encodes CASSPTFSYEQYF.

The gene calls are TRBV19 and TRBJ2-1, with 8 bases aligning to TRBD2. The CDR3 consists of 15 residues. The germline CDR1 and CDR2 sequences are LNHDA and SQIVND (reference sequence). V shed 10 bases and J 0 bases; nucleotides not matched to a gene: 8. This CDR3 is CATGLALSSYNEQFF. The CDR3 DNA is TGTGCCACCGGACTAGCCTTGAGCTCCTACAATGAGCAGTTCTTC.

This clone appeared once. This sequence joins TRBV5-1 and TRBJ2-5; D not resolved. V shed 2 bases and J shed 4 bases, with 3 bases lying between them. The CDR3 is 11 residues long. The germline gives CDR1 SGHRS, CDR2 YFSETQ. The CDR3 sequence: CASSFRETQYF. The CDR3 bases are TGCGCCAGCAGCTTTCGAGAGACCCAGTACTTC.

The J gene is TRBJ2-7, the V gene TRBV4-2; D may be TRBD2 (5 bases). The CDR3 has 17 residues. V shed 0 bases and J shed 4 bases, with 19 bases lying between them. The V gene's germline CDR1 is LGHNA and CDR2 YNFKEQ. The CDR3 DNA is TGTGCCAGCAGCCAAGATCCGGGGTCTAGGGATCTTTACGAGCAGTACTTC. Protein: CASSQDPGSRDLYEQYF.

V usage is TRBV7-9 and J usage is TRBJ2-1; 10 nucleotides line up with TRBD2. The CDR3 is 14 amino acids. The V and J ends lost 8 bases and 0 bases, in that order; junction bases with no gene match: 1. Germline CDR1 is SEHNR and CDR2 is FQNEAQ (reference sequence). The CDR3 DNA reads TGTGCCAGCGGGACTAGCGCCTCCTACAATGAGCAGTTCTTC. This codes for CASGTSASYNEQFF.

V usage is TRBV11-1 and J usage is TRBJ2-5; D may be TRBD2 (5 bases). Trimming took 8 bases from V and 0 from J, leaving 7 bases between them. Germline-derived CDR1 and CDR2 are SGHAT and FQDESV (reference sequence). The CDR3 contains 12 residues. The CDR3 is CASAGHQETQYF. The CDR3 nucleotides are TGTGCCAGCGCGGGCCACCAAGAGACCCAGTACTTC.

CDR3 DNA: TGCGCCAGCAGCCACCATGGACAGGGCGGTGAAGCTTTCTTT. This gives the protein CASSHHGQGGEAFF. This rearrangement joins TRBV4-1 to TRBJ1-1; 8 bases fit TRBD1. The CDR3 has 14 amino acids. Losses at the gene ends were 3 bases for V and 7 bases for J; bases not matched to a gene: 7. CDR1 is MGHRA and CDR2 is YSYEKL in the germline V gene.

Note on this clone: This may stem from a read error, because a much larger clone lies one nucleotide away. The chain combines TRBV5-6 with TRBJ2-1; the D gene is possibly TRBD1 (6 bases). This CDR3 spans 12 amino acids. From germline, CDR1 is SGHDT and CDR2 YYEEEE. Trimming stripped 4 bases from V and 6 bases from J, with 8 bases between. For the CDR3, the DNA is TGTGCCAGCAGCCTAGGGGGCAATGAGCAGTTCTTC. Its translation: CASSLGGNEQFF.

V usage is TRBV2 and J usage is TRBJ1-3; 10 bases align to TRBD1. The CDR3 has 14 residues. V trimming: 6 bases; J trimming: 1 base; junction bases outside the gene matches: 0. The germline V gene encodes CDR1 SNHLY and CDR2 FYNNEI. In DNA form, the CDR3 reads TGTGCCAGCAGGGGACAGGGGTCTGGAAACACCATATATTTT. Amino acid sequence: CASRGQGSGNTIYF.

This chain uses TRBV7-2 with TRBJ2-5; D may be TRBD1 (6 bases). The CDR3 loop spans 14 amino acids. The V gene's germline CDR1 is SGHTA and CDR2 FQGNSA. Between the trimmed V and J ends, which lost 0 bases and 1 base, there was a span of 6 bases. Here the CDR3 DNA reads TGTGCCAGCAGCTTAGCGGGGGCCCAAGAGACCCAGTACTTC. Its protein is CASSLAGAQETQYF.

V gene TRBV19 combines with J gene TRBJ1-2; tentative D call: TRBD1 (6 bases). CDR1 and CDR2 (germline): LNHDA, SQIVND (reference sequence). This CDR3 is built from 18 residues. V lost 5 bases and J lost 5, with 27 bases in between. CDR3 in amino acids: CASSSFARALSRGYGYTF. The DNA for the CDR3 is TGTGCCAGTAGTTCATTTGCCCGGGCCCTATCGAGGGGGTATGGCTACACCTTC.

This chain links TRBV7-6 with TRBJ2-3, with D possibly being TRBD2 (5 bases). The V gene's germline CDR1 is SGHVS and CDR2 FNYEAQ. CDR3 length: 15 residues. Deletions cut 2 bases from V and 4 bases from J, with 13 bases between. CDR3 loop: CASSLKRALADTQYF. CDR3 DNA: TGTGCCAGCAGCTTAAAGAGGGCCCTGGCAGATACGCAGTATTTT.

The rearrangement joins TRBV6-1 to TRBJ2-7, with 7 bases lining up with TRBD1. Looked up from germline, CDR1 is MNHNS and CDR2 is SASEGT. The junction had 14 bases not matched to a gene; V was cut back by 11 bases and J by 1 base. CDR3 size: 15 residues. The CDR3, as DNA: TGTGCCTCCATTTGGGAATCGACAGGGTCCTACGAGCAGTACTTC. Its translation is CASIWESTGSYEQYF.